The next 25 T cell receptor beta chains were all read from a single sample in a study of identical twins. TCRdb reanalysed the 5' RACE reads using MiXCR and keeps one entry per CDR3 protein. The repertoire consists of 400,000 to 550,000 distinct CDR3 sequences, with 22% occurring once and the leading ten covering under 0.95%. These data are also associated with another study on T cells expressing NK-cell markers.

Sequenced: CD4+ T cells sorted from blood. These receptors were taken from a woman between 18 and 29 years old in good health.

The V and J genes are TRBV2 and TRBJ1-1; D not resolved. The CDR3 contains 14 residues. Germline CDR1 and CDR2: SNHLY and FYNNEI. The V and J ends lost 2 bases and 6 bases respectively, with 13 bases between them. The CDR3 reads CASSELGERPEAFF. The CDR3 bases are TGTGCCAGCAGTGAACTGGGTGAGAGGCCTGAAGCTTTCTTT.

The chain joins TRBV3-1 to TRBJ2-2, with 9 nucleotides matching TRBD2. From germline, CDR1 is LGHDT and CDR2 YNNKEL (reference sequence). The V and J ends lost 4 bases and 7 bases, in that order; junction bases with no gene match: 4. This CDR3 contains 14 residues. CDR3 nucleotides: TGTGCCAGCAGCCCCCAGACTAGCGGCGGGGAGCTGTTTTTT. The encoded protein is CASSPQTSGGELFF.

The table lists this clonotype with a count of one. The V gene is TRBV9, the J gene TRBJ2-3; 11 nucleotides align to TRBD1. Germline V gene lookup returns CDR1 SGDLS and CDR2 YYNGEE. This CDR3 spans 15 amino acids. The J segment lost 3 bases and the V segment lost 3 bases, leaving 3 bases of the junction unmatched. CDR3 DNA: TGTGCCAGCAGCGAGGACAGGGGGCGGACAGATACGCAGTATTTT. It codes for CASSEDRGRTDTQYF.

This clonotype was counted at least ten times. The chain couples TRBV19 to TRBJ1-1; D is perhaps TRBD1 (6 bases). CDR1 LNHDA and CDR2 SQIVND come from the germline V gene (reference sequence). This CDR3 has 15 residues. Trimming cost V 3 bases and J 2 bases, with 13 bases left between them. The CDR3 DNA is TGTGCCAGTAGTATGAGTGACAGGACTAACACTGAAGCTTTCTTT. Encoded protein: CASSMSDRTNTEAFF.

V usage is TRBV12-3 or TRBV12-4 and J usage is TRBJ2-6; TRBD1 matches 10 bases. The CDR3 loop spans 17 amino acids. Germline trimming cut 2 bases from V and 0 bases from J; bases unmatched to any gene: 1. CDR3 nucleotides: TGTGCCAGCAGTTTATGGACAGGGGGCTCTGGGGCCAACGTCCTGACTTTC. The encoded protein is CASSLWTGGSGANVLTF.

V usage is TRBV30 and J usage is TRBJ2-1; 8 nucleotides align to TRBD2. Looked up from germline, CDR1 is GTSNPN and CDR2 is SVGIG (reference sequence). Unmatched junction bases numbered 10, after V lost 6 bases and J lost 6 bases. The CDR3 is made up of 14 amino acids. Here the CDR3 DNA reads TGTGCCTGTGGAAAACCGGGACTAGGCAATGAGCAGTTCTTC. Amino acid sequence: CACGKPGLGNEQFF.

The V call is TRBV30, the J call TRBJ2-2; D remains ambiguous. Per the germline V gene, CDR1 is GTSNPN and CDR2 is SVGIG (reference sequence). The V and J ends lost 0 bases and 0 bases respectively, with 8 bases between them. This CDR3 is 15 amino acids long. CDR3 sequence reads: CAWSVHGPNTGELFF. The CDR3 bases are TGTGCCTGGAGTGTTCATGGGCCGAACACCGGGGAGCTGTTTTTT.

This clonotype was observed a handful of times. The chain combines TRBV20-1 with TRBJ1-1; D gene ambiguous. Germline assignment: CDR1 DFQATT and CDR2 SNEGSKA (reference sequence). The CDR3 loop spans 11 amino acids. The V end lost 4 bases, the J end lost 4 bases, and 7 bases lay between the germline ends. CDR3 nucleotide sequence: TGCAGTGCTACGGAGGGCACTGAAGCTTTCTTT. Translating it yields CSATEGTEAFF.

This chain connects TRBV11-3 to TRBJ2-1; 8 bases fit TRBD1. This CDR3 has 12 residues. J gave up 15 bases and V 0 bases, and 4 bases lay outside the gene matches. Germline CDR1 SGHNT, CDR2 YENEEA. As DNA, the CDR3 is TGTGCCAGCAGCTTAGAGACTCAGGGGGCGTTCTTC. This codes for CASSLETQGAFF.

This clonotype was observed a few times. CDR3 sequence reads: CASTHWGQGSEKLFF. Here the CDR3 DNA reads TGTGCCAGCACCCACTGGGGACAGGGCAGCGAAAAACTGTTTTTT. This chain connects TRBV12-3 or TRBV12-4 to TRBJ1-4; 9 positions match TRBD1. The CDR3 extends over 15 amino acids. The V gene end was trimmed by 7 bases and the J gene end by 8 bases; junction bases not matched to a gene: 11.

This clonotype has just a few counts. DNA of the CDR3: TGCAGTGCTAGAGTACCGGGGGGTACAGATACGCAGTATTTT. It codes for CSARVPGGTDTQYF. The rearrangement joins TRBV20-1 to TRBJ2-3; TRBD2 agrees at 7 bases. The V gene end was trimmed by 1 base and the J gene end by 3 bases; junction bases not matched to a gene: 4. Germline V gene sequence: CDR1 DFQATT, CDR2 SNEGSKA (reference sequence). The CDR3 extends over 14 amino acids.

The rearrangement links TRBV7-8 to TRBJ2-1; D unresolved. Germline-derived CDR1 and CDR2 are SGHVS and FQNEAQ. Trimming left V 0 bases short and J 6 bases short, with 12 bases between. The CDR3 covers 15 residues. The CDR3 loop reads CASSLAKRQFNEQFF. CDR3 coding DNA: TGTGCCAGCAGCTTAGCGAAACGGCAATTCAATGAGCAGTTCTTC.

This clonotype showed up just a few times. The CDR3 DNA reads TGCAGCGTTGGAGTATGGGACAGGGGATCTTACACTGAAGCTTTCTTT. Its protein product is CSVGVWDRGSYTEAFF. The V and J genes are TRBV29-1 and TRBJ1-1, with 10 bases aligning to TRBD1. The CDR3 length is 16 residues. V gave up 4 bases and J gave up 3 bases; unmatched junction bases: 11. Per germline, CDR1 SQVTM and CDR2 ANQGSEA.

About this clonotype itself: The junction shows a germline mismatch at one end, possibly a read error. The V call is TRBV7-2, the J call TRBJ2-1; D is perhaps TRBD2 (6 bases). Germline V CDR1 and CDR2: SGHTA, FQGNSA. The CDR3 loop spans 12 amino acids. This CDR3 is CASSTPGLRQVF. In nucleotides, the CDR3 is TGTGCCAGCAGCACCCCGGGACTCCGTCAGGTCTTC.

A few counts support this clonotype. The V call is TRBV7-2, the J call TRBJ1-5; TRBD1 matches 7 bases. V lost 5 bases and J lost 9; bases outside the gene matches: 1. The CDR3 is made up of 11 amino acids. The germline V gene has CDR1 SGHTA and CDR2 FQGNSA. DNA of the CDR3: TGTGCCAGCAGCCAGGGGGGGCCCCAGCATTTT. Protein product: CASSQGGPQHF. Using reference TRBV7-2 and TRBJ1-5 for the parts outside the CDR3, the full variable domain is GAGVSQSPSNKVTEKGKDVELRCDPISGHTALYWYRQSLGQGLEFLIYFQGNSAPDKSGLPSDRFSAERTGGSVSTLTIQRTQQEDSAVYLCASSQGGPQHFGDGTRLSIL.

This clonotype was detected a few times. The chain carries TRBV18 and TRBJ2-3; D remains ambiguous. Germline lookup yields CDR1 KGHSH and CDR2 LQKENI. This CDR3 is built from 17 residues. Trimming stripped 2 bases from V and 2 bases from J, with 17 bases between. CDR3 in DNA: TGTGCCAGCTCACCAGTCTTGGGCAGCCTAGACACAGATACGCAGTATTTT. This sequence encodes CASSPVLGSLDTDTQYF. The full variable domain, in which reference TRBV18 and TRBJ2-3 provide the parts outside the CDR3, is NAGVMQNPRHLVRRRGQEARLRCSPMKGHSHVYWYRQLPEEGLKFMVYLQKENIIDESGMPKERFSAEFPKEGPSILRIQQVVRGDSAAYFCASSPVLGSLDTDTQYFGPGTRLTVL.

This sequence joins TRBV5-1 and TRBJ1-2; 9 bases fit TRBD1. V lost 0 bases to trimming and J lost 7 bases; unmatched junction nucleotides: 4. The germline CDR1 and CDR2 sequences are SGHRS and YFSETQ. This CDR3 comprises 14 residues. In DNA, the CDR3 is TGCGCCAGCAGCTTGGTAGGGACAGGGATTGGCTACACCTTC. Encoded protein: CASSLVGTGIGYTF. The full variable domain, with the rest looked up from reference TRBV5-1 and TRBJ1-2, is KAGVTQTPRYLIKTRGQQVTLSCSPISGHRSVSWYQQTPGQGLQFLFEYFSETQRNKGNFPGRFSGRQFSNSRSEMNVSTLELGDSALYLCASSLVGTGIGYTFGSGTRLTVV.

This clonotype was recorded at least ten times. V gene TRBV12-3 or TRBV12-4 combines with J gene TRBJ1-1; D remains ambiguous. The CDR3 has 13 amino acids. Trimming cost V 5 bases and J 2 bases, with 9 bases left between them. The CDR3 region has the DNA TGTGCCAGCAGTAAGGCAGCCAACACTGAAGCTTTCTTT. Translation gives CASSKAANTEAFF.

This clonotype was seen only a few times. CDR3 loop: CATSSRNRLNIQYF. The CDR3 DNA follows: TGTGCCACCAGCAGTCGGAATCGATTAAACATTCAGTACTTC. V usage is TRBV15 and J usage is TRBJ2-4; D gene ambiguous. Germline CDR1 is LNHNV and CDR2 is YYDKDF (reference sequence). The CDR3 is 14 amino acids. V was trimmed by 3 bases and J by 6 bases, leaving 12 bases between them.

This clonotype occurred many times. The chain carries TRBV29-1 and TRBJ2-1; D not certain. CDR3 length: 10 amino acids. The ends were cut back, 3 bases at V and 10 bases at J, with 7 bases in the middle. Germline V gene lookup returns CDR1 SQVTM and CDR2 ANQGSEA. In nucleotides, the CDR3 is TGCAGCGTTGAGATACAGGAGCAGTTCTTC. Translating it yields CSVEIQEQFF.

The V and J genes are TRBV20-1 and TRBJ2-3, with D possibly being TRBD1 (5 bases). This CDR3 is built from 15 residues. V shed 2 bases and J shed 5 bases, with 17 bases lying between them. Germline CDR1 and CDR2: DFQATT and SNEGSKA (reference sequence). The CDR3 DNA is TGCAGTGCTAGAAAGGTTCTAGGACAAAGAGATACGCAGTATTTT. This sequence encodes CSARKVLGQRDTQYF.

The sample holds a few counts of this clonotype. The V call is TRBV28, the J call TRBJ2-7; no firm D call. Trimming removed 7 bases at V and 6 bases at J, with 13 bases between. Per the germline V gene, CDR1 is MDHEN and CDR2 is SYDVKM. This CDR3 has 12 amino acids. CDR3 coding DNA: TGTGCCAGCACCGCCTCTGGGCGCGAGCAGTACTTC. Its protein product is CASTASGREQYF.

In this sample, this clonotype turned up many times. The limits of the CDR3 on the DNA are not certain, so only TCRdb's listed CDR3 is given. This chain uses TRBV12-3 or TRBV12-4 with TRBJ2-3. A total of 13 residues make up the CDR3, ends included. This chain's CDR3 is CASSTSSTDTQYF.

The rearrangement uses TRBV4-2 and TRBJ2-3; 9 nucleotides line up with TRBD2. The CDR3 is 16 amino acids. Germline lookup yields CDR1 LGHNA and CDR2 YNFKEQ. The V gene end was trimmed by 0 bases and the J gene end by 2 bases; junction bases not matched to a gene: 3. The CDR3 DNA is TGTGCCAGCAGCCAAGATCTAGCGGGGTTCACAGATACGCAGTATTTT. This codes for CASSQDLAGFTDTQYF.

V is TRBV5-6 and J is TRBJ2-5; no reliable D call. Between the trimmed V and J ends, which lost 6 bases and 5 bases, there was a span of 8 bases. The CDR3 length is 11 residues. The germline gives CDR1 SGHDT, CDR2 YYEEEE. The DNA for the CDR3 is TGTGCCAGCAAACGCCGGGAGACCCAGTACTTC. It encodes CASKRRETQYF.